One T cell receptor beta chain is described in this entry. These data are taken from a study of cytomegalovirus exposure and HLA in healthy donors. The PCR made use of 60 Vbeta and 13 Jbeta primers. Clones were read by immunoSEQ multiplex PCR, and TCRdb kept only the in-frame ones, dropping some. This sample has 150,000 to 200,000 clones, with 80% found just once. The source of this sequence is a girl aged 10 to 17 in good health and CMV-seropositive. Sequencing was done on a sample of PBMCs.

CDR3: CASSLNGGYTF. CDR3 nucleotide sequence: TGTGCCAGCAGCCTGAACGGTGGCTACACCTTC. The chain uses TRBV5-4 and TRBJ1-2; D is unclear. Trimming removed 4 bases at V and 7 bases at J, with 8 bases between. The CDR3 is made up of 11 amino acids. The germline gives CDR1 SGHNT, CDR2 YYREEE (reference sequence).